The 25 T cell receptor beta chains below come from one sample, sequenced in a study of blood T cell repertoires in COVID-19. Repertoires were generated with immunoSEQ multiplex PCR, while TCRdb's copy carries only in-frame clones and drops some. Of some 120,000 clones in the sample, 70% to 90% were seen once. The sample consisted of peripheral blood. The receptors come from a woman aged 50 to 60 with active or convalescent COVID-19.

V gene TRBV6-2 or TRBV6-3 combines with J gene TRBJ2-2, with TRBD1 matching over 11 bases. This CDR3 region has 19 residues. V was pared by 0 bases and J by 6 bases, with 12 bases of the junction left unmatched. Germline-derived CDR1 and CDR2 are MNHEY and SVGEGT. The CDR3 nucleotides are TGTGCCAGCAGTTACTCACTTTCCCCCGGGACAGGGGGATCCGGGGAGCTGTTTTTT. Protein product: CASSYSLSPGTGGSGELFF.

The CDR3 sequence: CSVVASGRLAQYF. CDR3 DNA sequence: TGCAGCGTTGTGGCTAGCGGGAGGCTTGCGCAGTATTTT. The chain links TRBV29-1 to TRBJ2-3; 11 bases agree with TRBD2. The germline CDR1 and CDR2 sequences are SQVTM and ANQGSEA. Unmatched junction bases numbered 7, after V lost 4 bases and J lost 10 bases. The CDR3 spans 13 residues.

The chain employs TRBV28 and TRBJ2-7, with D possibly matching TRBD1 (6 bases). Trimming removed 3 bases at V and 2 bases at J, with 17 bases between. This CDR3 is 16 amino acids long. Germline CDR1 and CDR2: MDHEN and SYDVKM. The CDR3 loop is CASSFRTRGPPYEQYF. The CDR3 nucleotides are TGTGCCAGCAGTTTTAGAACCAGGGGACCCCCCTACGAGCAGTACTTC. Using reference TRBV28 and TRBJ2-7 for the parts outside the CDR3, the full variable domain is DVKVTQSSRYLVKRTGEKVFLECVQDMDHENMFWYRQDPGLGLRLIYFSYDVKMKEKGDIPEGYSVSREKKERFSLILESASTNQTSMYLCASSFRTRGPPYEQYFGPGTRLTVT.

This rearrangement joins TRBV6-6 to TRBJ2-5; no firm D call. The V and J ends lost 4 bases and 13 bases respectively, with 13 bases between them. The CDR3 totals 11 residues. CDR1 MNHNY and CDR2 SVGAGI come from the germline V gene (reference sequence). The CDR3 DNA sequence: TGTGCCAGCAGTTCCCCCCCCGGGTCGTACTTC. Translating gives CASSSPPGSYF.

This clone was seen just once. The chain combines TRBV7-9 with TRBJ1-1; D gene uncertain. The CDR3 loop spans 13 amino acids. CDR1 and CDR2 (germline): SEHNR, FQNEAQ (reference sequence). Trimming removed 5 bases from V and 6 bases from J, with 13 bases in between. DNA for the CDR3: TGTGCCAGCAGCACTATTAGGAATCCTGAAGCTTTCTTT. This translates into CASSTIRNPEAFF.

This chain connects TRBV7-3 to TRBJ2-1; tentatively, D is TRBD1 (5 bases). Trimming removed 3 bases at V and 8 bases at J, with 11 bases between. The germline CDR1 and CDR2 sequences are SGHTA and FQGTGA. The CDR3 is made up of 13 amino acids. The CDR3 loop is CASSFSEGDEQFF. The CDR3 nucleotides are TGTGCCAGCAGCTTTTCCGAAGGGGATGAGCAGTTCTTC.

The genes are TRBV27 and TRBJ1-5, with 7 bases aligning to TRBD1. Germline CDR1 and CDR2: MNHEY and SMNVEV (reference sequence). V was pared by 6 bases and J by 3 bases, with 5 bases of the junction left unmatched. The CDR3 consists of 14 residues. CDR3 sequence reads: CASSPDRDNQPQHF. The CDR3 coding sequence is TGTGCCAGCAGCCCCGACAGGGACAATCAGCCCCAGCATTTT.

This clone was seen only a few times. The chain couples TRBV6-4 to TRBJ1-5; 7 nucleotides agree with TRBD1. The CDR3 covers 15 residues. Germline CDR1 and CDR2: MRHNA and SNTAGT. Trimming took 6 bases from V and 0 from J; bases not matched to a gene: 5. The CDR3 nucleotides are TGTGCCAGCAGGGAACAGGGGTATAGCAATCAGCCCCAGCATTTT. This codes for CASREQGYSNQPQHF.

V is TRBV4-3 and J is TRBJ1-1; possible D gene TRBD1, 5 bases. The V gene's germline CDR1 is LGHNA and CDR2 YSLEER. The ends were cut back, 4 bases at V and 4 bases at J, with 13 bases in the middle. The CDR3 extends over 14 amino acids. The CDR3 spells CASSPRGGTTEAFF. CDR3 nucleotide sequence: TGCGCCAGCAGCCCTCGTGGGGGGACCACTGAAGCTTTCTTT.

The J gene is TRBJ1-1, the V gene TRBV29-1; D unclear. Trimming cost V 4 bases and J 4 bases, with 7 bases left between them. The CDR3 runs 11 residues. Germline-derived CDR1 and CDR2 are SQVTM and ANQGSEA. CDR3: CSVGGPTEAFF. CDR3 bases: TGCAGCGTTGGCGGGCCCACTGAAGCTTTCTTT.

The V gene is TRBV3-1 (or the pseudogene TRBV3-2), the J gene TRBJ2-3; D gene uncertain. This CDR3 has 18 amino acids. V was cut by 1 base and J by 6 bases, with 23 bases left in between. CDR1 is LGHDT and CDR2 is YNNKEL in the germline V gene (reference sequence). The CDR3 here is CASSQGYRGAPSVDTQYF. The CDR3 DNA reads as TGTGCCAGCAGCCAAGGTTATCGAGGAGCCCCTAGTGTTGATACGCAGTATTTT.

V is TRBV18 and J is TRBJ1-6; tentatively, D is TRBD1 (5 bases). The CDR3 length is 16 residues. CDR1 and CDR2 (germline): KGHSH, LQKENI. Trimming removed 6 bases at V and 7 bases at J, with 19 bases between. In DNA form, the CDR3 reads TGTGCCAGCTCTCCGAGTATCGACAGATTAAATTCACCCCTCCACTTT. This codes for CASSPSIDRLNSPLHF.

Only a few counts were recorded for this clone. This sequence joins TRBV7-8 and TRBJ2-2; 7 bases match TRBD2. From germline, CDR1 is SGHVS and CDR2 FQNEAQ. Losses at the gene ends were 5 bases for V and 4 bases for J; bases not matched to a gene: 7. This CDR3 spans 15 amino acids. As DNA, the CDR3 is TGTGCCAGCAGCCCCCGCGGGAGAGTCACCGGGGAGCTGTTTTTT. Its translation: CASSPRGRVTGELFF.

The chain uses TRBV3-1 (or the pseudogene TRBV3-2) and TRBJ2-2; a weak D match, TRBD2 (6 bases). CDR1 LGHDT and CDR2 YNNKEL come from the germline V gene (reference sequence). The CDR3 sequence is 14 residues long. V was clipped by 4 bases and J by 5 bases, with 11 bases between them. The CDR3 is CASSRGGGTGELFF. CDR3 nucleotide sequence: TGTGCCAGCAGCCGAGGAGGAGGGACCGGGGAGCTGTTTTTT.

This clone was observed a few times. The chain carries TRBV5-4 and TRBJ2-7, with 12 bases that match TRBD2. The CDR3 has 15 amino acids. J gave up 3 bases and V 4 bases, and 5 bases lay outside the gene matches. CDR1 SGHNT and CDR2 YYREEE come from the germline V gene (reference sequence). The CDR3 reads CASSRPTSGSYEQYF. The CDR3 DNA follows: TGTGCCAGCAGCAGACCGACTAGCGGGAGCTACGAGCAGTACTTC.

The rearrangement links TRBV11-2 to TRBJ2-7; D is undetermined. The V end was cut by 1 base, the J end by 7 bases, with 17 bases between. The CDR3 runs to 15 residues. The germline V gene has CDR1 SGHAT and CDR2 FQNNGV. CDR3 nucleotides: TGTGCCAGCAGCTTAGTAGGCAGTCTCCCCGGGGAGCAGTACTTC. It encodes CASSLVGSLPGEQYF.

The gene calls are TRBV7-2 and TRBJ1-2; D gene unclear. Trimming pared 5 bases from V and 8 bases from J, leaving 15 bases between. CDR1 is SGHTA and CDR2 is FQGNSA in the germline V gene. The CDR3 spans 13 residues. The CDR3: CASSVGLTGGYTF. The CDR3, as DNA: TGTGCCAGCAGCGTAGGACTAACTGGGGGCTACACCTTC.

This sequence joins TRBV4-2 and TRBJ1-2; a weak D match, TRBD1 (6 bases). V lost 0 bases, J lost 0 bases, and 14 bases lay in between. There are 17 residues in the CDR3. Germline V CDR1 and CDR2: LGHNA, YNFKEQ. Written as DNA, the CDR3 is TGTGCCAGCAGCCAAGAGGGGGGGCCTCGAGCTAACTATGGCTACACCTTC. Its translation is CASSQEGGPRANYGYTF.

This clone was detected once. CDR3 sequence: CATCRGEGNQPQHF. In DNA, the CDR3 is TGTGCCACCTGCCGGGGAGAAGGCAATCAGCCCCAGCATTTT. J is TRBJ1-5 and V is TRBV10-3; D unresolved. The CDR3 consists of 14 residues. V lost 10 bases and J 2 bases, leaving 15 bases between the germline ends. The germline CDR1 and CDR2 sequences are ENHRY and SYGVKD.

This CDR3 is CAGAGGNYGYTF. For the CDR3, the DNA is TGTGCAGGGGCAGGGGGGAACTATGGCTACACCTTC. This chain connects TRBV28 to TRBJ1-2; 7 nucleotides agree with TRBD1. The germline CDR1 and CDR2 sequences are MDHEN and SYDVKM. The CDR3 loop spans 12 amino acids.

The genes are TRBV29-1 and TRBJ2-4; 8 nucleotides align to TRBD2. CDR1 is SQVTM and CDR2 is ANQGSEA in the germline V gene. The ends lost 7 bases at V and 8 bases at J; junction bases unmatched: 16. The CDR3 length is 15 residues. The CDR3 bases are TGCAGCGCCTCGCGGGGGGAAGAGAGGCTGGACATTCAGTACTTC. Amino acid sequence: CSASRGEERLDIQYF.

This CDR3 reads CASSLSTGPYYGYTF. DNA of the CDR3: TGTGCCAGCAGCTTATCGACAGGTCCCTACTATGGCTACACCTTC. The V and J genes are TRBV7-2 and TRBJ1-2, with D perhaps TRBD1 (6 bases). The V end lost 2 bases, the J end lost 3 bases, and 13 bases lay between the germline ends. The CDR3 sequence is 15 residues long. Per germline, CDR1 SGHTA and CDR2 FQGNSA.

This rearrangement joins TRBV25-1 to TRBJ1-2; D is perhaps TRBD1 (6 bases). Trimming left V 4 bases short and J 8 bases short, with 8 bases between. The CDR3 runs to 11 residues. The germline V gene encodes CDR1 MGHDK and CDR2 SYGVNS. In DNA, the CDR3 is TGTGCCAGCAGTGGTACAGGGGGCTACACCTTC. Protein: CASSGTGGYTF.

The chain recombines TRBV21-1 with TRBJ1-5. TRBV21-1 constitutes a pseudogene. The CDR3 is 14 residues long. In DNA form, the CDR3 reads TGTGCCAGCAGCCTAGCGGGAAAGAGTCAGCCCCAGCATTTT. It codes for CASSLAGKSQPQHF.

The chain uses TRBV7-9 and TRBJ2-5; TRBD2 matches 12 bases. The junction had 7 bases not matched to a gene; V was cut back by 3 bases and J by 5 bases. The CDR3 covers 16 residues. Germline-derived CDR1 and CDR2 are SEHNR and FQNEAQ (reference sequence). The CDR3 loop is CASSLTSGRGGETQYF. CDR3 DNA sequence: TGTGCCAGCAGCTTGACTAGCGGGAGAGGGGGTGAGACCCAGTACTTC.